This T cell receptor beta chain was captured in a study of blood T cells in healthy people across ages. This CDR3 has 13 amino acids. Germline loops: CDR1 SQVTM, CDR2 ANQGSEA. A second PCR of 7 to 11 cycles used a sample-barcoded 5' primer and a J-beta primer mix. Each cDNA molecule was tagged by a template-switch adaptor that had 12 random nucleotides. TCRdb re-derived calls from the 5' RACE reads in MiXCR, one entry per CDR3 protein. The sample contains around 1.5 million distinct CDR3 sequences, around 36% of which appear only once. Points on this clonotype: Its antigen remains unidentified. A much larger clone lies a single base off, so this may be a read error.

Study-wide findings and caveats: Diversity of TCR beta correlated strongly with naive T cell percentage. There was no known CMV status for donors, so expanded clonotype changes were possibly confounded.

The gene calls are TRBV29-1 and TRBJ2-3; a weak D match, TRBD1 (5 bases). The receptor's source is a woman in her 30s in good health. Sequenced input: blood. Written as DNA, the CDR3 is TGCAGCGTTGGGGGCGTTGTATCAGATGCGCAGTATTTT. Its protein product is CSVGGVVSDAQYF.